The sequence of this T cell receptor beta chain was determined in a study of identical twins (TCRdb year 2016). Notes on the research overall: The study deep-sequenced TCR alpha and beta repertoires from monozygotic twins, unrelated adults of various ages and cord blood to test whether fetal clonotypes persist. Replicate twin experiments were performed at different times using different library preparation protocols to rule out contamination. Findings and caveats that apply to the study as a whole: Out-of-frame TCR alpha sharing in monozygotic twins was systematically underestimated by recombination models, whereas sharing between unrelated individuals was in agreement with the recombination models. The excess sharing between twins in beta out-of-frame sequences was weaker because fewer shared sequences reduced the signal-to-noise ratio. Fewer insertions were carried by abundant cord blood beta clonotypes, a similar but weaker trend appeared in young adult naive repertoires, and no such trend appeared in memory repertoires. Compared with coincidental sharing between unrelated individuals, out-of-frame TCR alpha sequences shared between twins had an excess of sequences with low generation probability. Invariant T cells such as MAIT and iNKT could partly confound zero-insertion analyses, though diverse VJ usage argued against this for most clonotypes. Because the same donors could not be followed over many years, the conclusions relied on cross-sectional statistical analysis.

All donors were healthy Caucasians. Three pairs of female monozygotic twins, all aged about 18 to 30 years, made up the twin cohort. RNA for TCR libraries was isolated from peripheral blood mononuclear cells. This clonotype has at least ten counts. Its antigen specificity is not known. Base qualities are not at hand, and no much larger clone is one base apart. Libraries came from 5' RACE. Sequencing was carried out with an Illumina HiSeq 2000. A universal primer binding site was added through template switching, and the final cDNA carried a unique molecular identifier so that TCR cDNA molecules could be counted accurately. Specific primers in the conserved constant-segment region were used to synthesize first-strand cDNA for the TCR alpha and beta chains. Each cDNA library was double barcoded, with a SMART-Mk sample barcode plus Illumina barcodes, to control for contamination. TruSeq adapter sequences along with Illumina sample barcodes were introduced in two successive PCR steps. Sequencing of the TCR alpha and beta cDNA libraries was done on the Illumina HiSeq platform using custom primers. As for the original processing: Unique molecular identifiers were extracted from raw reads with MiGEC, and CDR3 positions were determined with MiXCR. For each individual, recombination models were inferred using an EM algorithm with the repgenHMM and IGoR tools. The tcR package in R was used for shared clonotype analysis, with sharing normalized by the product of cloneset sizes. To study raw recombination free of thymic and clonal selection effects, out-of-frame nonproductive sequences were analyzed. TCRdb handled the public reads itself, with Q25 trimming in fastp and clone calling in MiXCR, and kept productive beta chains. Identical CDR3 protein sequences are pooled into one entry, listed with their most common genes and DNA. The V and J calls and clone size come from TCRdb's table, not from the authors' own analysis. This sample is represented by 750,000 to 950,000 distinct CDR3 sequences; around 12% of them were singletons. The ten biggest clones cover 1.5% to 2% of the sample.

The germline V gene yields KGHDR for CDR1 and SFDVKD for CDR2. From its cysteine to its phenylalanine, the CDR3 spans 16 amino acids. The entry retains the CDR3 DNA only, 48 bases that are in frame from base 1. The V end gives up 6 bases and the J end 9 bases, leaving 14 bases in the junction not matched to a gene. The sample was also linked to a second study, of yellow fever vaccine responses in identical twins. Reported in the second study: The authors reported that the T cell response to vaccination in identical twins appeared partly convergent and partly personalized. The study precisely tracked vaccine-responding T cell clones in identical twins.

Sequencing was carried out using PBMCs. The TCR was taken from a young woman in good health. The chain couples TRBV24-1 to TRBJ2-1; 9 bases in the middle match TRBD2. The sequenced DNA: TGTGCCACCAGTCTAAATAGCGGGGGCACCTACGCTGAGCAGTTCTTC. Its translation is CATSLNSGGTYAEQFF.